The clone carrying this TCR beta chain was observed at least ten times. Its target is not known. Germline V CDR1 and CDR2: LNHNV, YYDKDF (reference sequence). The CDR3 loop spans 16 amino acids. Between the trimmed V and J ends, which lost 0 bases and 1 base, there was a span of 12 bases. Newly diagnosed, the hyperthyroidism patients had under 2 months' duration and were aged 18 to 65. RNA transcripts served as template for amplifying TCR beta CDR3 sequences. The workflow started with a first-round RT-PCR run with HTBI primers and then moved on to a second-round multiplex PCR. TCRdb called the multiplex PCR reads again in MiXCR, with one record for every CDR3 protein. Of over a million distinct CDR3 sequences in the sample, about 36% are singletons; the top ten hold around 10%. The data were taken from a study of Graves' ophthalmopathy and Graves' hyperthyroidism. Study observations and caveats: Among thyroid clonotypes expanded above 0.001 frequency, most also appeared in blood.

The gene calls are TRBV15 and TRBJ1-1; D unresolved. This TCR was recovered from an adult man with Graves' hyperthyroidism. The sequenced material came from peripheral blood or thyroid tissue (not recorded which). The CDR3 loop reads CATSRDLVRANTEAFF. The CDR3 nucleotides are TGTGCCACCAGCAGAGATCTTGTCAGAGCGAACACTGAAGCTTTCTTT.